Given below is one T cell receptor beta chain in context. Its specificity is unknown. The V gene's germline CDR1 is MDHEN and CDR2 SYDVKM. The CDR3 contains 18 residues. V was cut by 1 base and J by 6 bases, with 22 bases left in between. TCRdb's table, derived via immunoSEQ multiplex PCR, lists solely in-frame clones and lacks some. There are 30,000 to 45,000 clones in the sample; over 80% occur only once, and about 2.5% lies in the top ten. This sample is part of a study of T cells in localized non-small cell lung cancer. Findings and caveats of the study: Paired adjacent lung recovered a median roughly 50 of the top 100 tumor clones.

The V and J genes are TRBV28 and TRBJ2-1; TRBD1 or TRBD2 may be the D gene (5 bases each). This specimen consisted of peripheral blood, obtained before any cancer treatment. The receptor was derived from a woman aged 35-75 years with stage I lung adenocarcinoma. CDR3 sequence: CASSLFSPGPPGVNEQFF. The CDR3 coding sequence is TGTGCCAGCAGTTTATTTTCCCCGGGACCACCCGGGGTCAATGAGCAGTTCTTC.